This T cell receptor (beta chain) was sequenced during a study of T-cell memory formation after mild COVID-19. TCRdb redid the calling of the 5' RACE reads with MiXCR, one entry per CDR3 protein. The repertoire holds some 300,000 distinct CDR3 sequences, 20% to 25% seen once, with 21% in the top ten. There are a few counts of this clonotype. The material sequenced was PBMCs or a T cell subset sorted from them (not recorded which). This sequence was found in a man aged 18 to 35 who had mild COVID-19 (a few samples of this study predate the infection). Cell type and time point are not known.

This CDR3 reads CATGGGREKLFF. CDR3 DNA sequence: TGTGCCACCGGGGGGGGCCGTGAAAAACTGTTTTTT. The rearrangement uses TRBV7-9 and TRBJ1-4, with D possibly being TRBD1 (6 bases). Germline V gene sequence: CDR1 SEHNR, CDR2 FQNEAQ (reference sequence). This CDR3 region has 12 residues. Trimming cost V 10 bases and J 7 bases, with 13 bases left between them.